This TCR beta chain appears in the sequencing data of a study of T-cell reconstitution after alpha-beta-depleted transplantation in children. The library targeted TCRbeta and was prepared with unique molecular identifiers. TCRdb re-analysed the PCR reads in MiXCR, keeping a single row per CDR3 protein. The repertoire holds roughly 610,000 distinct CDR3 sequences, 10% seen once, with less than 4.5% in the top ten. The CDR3 is 13 residues long. The V end was cut by 3 bases, the J end by 5 bases, with 5 bases between. Sequencing was performed on PBMCs from the stem cell graft donor, taken from the stem cell graft. The gene calls are TRBV12-3 or TRBV12-4 and TRBJ2-6; D is ambiguous. This receptor was identified in a human donor who donated a stem cell graft to a child with acute myeloid leukemia. The CDR3 coding sequence is TGTGCCAGCAGTTTCGCCCGGGCCAACGTCCTGACTTTC. Its protein product is CASSFARANVLTF.